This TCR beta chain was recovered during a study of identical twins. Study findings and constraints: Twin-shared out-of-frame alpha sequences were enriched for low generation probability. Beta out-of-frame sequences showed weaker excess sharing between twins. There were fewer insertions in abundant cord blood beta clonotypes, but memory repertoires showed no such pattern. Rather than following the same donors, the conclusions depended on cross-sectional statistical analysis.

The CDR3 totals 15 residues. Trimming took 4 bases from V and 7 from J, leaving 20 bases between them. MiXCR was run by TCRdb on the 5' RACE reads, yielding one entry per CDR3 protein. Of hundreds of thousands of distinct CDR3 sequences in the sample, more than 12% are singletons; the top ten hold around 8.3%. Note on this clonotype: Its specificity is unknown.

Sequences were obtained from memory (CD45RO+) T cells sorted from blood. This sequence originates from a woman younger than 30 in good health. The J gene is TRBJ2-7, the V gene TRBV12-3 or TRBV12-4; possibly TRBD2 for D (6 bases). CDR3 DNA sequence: TGTGCCAGCAGTTCGAGGGACTGGATGGGAGGAGAGCAGTACTTC. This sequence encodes CASSSRDWMGGEQYF.